These T cell receptor beta chains were read from a single sample in a study of cytomegalovirus exposure and HLA in healthy donors. Generated by immunoSEQ multiplex PCR, the TCRdb table keeps only in-frame clones and is missing some. The table records around 130,000 clones, about 82% of them present only once. The sample was PBMCs. Receptor source: a boy younger than 18 in good health and CMV-seronegative. Both conserved end residues are part of each CDR3. A D gene is named only where the DNA matches it firmly. The size of a clone is reported for some rows only, either as once, few or many, or as a class for expanded clones.

>TRBJ1-5|-|-|TRBV15
TGTGCCACCAGCAGAGAATGGGGCGGTCAGCCCCAGCATTTT
CATSREWGGQPQHF
>TRBJ2-7|-|once|TRBV6-5
TGTGCCAGCAGTTACCGGGCCAGGGGTTACGAGCAGTACTTC
CASSYRARGYEQYF
>TRBJ2-1|TRBD2|-|TRBV4-3
TGCGCCAGCAGCCAGAAAGCCCCCGGGACTACCTCCTACAATGAGCAGTTCTTC
CASSQKAPGTTSYNEQFF
>TRBJ2-1|TRBD2|-|TRBV5-6
TGTGCCAGCAGCCCCGGACTAGCGGGTATCTACAATGAGCAGTTCTTC
CASSPGLAGIYNEQFF
>TRBJ1-2|-|few|TRBV27
TGTGCCAGCAGTCTACAGTGGCGAGGCTACACCTTC
CASSLQWRGYTF
>TRBJ1-4|-|-|TRBV15
TGTGCCACCAGCAGAGCGTTTACTAATGAAAAACTGTTTTTT
CATSRAFTNEKLFF
>TRBJ2-1|-|-|TRBV20-1
TGCAGTGCTAGAGTTAGGGACTCCCAGTTCTTC
CSARVRDSQFF
>TRBJ1-5|-|-|TRBV5-6
TGTGCCAGCAGCTTGGGGGCAGGGTCAAATCAGCCCCAGCATTTT
CASSLGAGSNQPQHF
>TRBJ2-7|TRBD1|-|TRBV18
TGTGCCAGCTCCCCTGGACAGGGACCATACGAGCAGTACTTC
CASSPGQGPYEQYF
>TRBJ1-1|-|-|TRBV5-5
TGTGCCAGCAGCTTGGGAGGGAGTACTGAAGCTTTCTTT
CASSLGGSTEAFF
>TRBJ1-2|-|-|TRBV7-9
TGTGCCAGCAGCTTACGCGGGGATGGCTACACCTTC
CASSLRGDGYTF
>TRBJ2-1|-|-|TRBV5-1
TGCGCCAGCAGCTTGGGCCGCCTAGACAATGAGCAGTTCTTC
CASSLGRLDNEQFF
>TRBJ1-1|TRBD1|once|TRBV30
TGTGCCTGGAACCGACAGGGGGCCACTGAAGCTTTCTTT
CAWNRQGATEAFF
>TRBJ2-3|-|once|TRBV4-2
TGTGCCAGCAGCCAAGATCAGGGAGGTTATACGCAGTATTTT
CASSQDQGGYTQYF
>TRBJ2-3|TRBD1|few|TRBV18
TGTGCCAGCTCACCACGGGACAGGGTCCCCGATACGCAGTATTTT
CASSPRDRVPDTQYF
>TRBJ2-1|TRBD2|-|TRBV5-1
TGCGCCAGCAGCTTGAATCAAGCGGGAGGGAACTACAATGAGCAGTTCTTC
CASSLNQAGGNYNEQFF
>TRBJ1-1|-|-|TRBV27
TGTGCCAGCAGTTTAAGCACGGGCACTGAAGCTTTCTTT
CASSLSTGTEAFF
>TRBJ2-3|TRBD2|-|TRBV2
TGTGCCAGCAGCGCTAGCGGAACGCAGTATTTT
CASSASGTQYF
>TRBJ1-1|-|once|TRBV2
TGTGCCAGCAGTGAGAACAGGGTGATCACTGAAGCTTTCTTT
CASSENRVITEAFF
>TRBJ2-2|-|-|TRBV7-9
TGTGCCAGCATCCCGGACACCGGGGAGCTGTTTTTT
CASIPDTGELFF
>TRBJ2-1|-|-|TRBV27
TGTGCCAGCAGTTTGGGAGAGGACGCCAGCTCCTACAATGAGCAGTTCTTC
CASSLGEDASSYNEQFF
>TRBJ1-2|-|-|TRBV7-9
TGTGCCAGCAGCCCCACACATAGCCCCTGGGGCTACACCTTC
CASSPTHSPWGYTF
>TRBJ2-1|TRBD2|-|TRBV27
TGTGCCAGCAGCAACCCCCGGACTAGCGGGAGATCCGGGCAGTTCTTC
CASSNPRTSGRSGQFF
>TRBJ1-4|TRBD1|-|TRBV4-1
TGCGCCAGCAGCCAAGCTCGGACAGGCCGTAATGAAAAACTGTTTTTT
CASSQARTGRNEKLFF
>TRBJ2-1|TRBD2|-|TRBV5-1
TGCGCCAGCAGCTGGACTAGCGGGCTCTCCTACAATGAGCAGTTCTTC
CASSWTSGLSYNEQFF
>TRBJ2-1|-|-|TRBV27
TGTGCCAGCAGTTTACGGAGCTCCTACAATGAGCAGTTCTTC
CASSLRSSYNEQFF
>TRBJ2-1|TRBD1|-|TRBV12-5
TGTGCTAGTGGTAAGGGACAGGGGCTCGGTGAGCAGTTCTTC
CASGKGQGLGEQFF
>TRBJ1-1|-|-|TRBV10-2
TGCGCCAGCACATTTTTGGGGGTAGCGGCTGAAGCTTTCTTT
CASTFLGVAAEAFF
>TRBJ2-7|TRBD1|-|TRBV6-5
TGTGCCAGCAGCGGGGACAGGCGTTACGAGCAGTACTTC
CASSGDRRYEQYF
>TRBJ2-7|-|-|TRBV27
TGTGCCAGCAGTTTATACGGGAACTCCCTACAGGAGCAGTACTTC
CASSLYGNSLQEQYF
>TRBJ1-1|TRBD1|-|TRBV19
TGTGCCAGTAGAACAGGGGACACTGAAGCTTTCTTT
CASRTGDTEAFF
>TRBJ1-2|-|few|TRBV6-5
TGTGCCAGCAGTTACACTAAACAGGGATTCTATGGCTACACCTTC
CASSYTKQGFYGYTF
>TRBJ2-1|TRBD2|-|TRBV30
TGTGCCTGGGGGACTAGCGGGAACAATGAGCAGTTCTTC
CAWGTSGNNEQFF
>TRBJ2-2|TRBD1|-|TRBV6-5
TGTGCCAGCTTTCGACAGGGGGCCGGGGAGCTGTTTTTT
CASFRQGAGELFF
>TRBJ2-7|-|-|TRBV4-3
TGCGCCAGCAGCGAGGGCGGGGCCCCCTACGAGCAGTACTTC
CASSEGGAPYEQYF
>TRBJ2-7|-|once|TRBV29-1
TGCAGCGTCGGGACCTACGAGCAGTACTTC
CSVGTYEQYF
>TRBJ2-6|-|few|TRBV18
TGTGCCAGCTCCCCCTCCGGGGCCAACGTCCTGACTTTC
CASSPSGANVLTF
>TRBJ2-7|-|once|TRBV2
TGTGCCAGCAGGGCACCCTTAAGCTCCTACGAGCAGTACTTC
CASRAPLSSYEQYF